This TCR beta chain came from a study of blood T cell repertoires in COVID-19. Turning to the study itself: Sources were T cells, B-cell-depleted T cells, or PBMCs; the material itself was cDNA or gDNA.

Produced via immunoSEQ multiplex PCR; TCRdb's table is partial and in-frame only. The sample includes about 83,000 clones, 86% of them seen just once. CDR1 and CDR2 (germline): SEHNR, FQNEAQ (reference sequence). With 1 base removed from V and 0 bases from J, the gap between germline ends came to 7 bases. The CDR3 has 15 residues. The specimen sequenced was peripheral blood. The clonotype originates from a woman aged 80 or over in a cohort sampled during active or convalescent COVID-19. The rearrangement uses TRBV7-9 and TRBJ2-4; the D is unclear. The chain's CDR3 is CASSLETLAKNIQYF. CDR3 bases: TGTGCCAGCAGCTTAGAGACACTAGCCAAAAACATTCAGTACTTC.